Shown below are 7 T cell receptor beta chains from a single sample sequenced in a study of neurological immune-mediated disorders. TCRdb re-derived calls from the 5' RACE reads in MiXCR, one entry per CDR3 protein. This table holds 50,000 to 60,000 distinct CDR3 sequences, around a sixth found once. Sample: PBMCs. The receptor source for this set is a man aged 55 to 70 in good health.

Ten or more counts support this clonotype. The J gene is TRBJ2-1, the V gene TRBV5-1; D perhaps matches TRBD2 (5 bases). V lost 3 bases, J lost 2 bases, and 12 bases lay in between. The CDR3 length is 15 residues. The V gene's germline CDR1 is SGHRS and CDR2 YFSETQ. The CDR3 DNA reads TGCGCCAGCAGCTCTGAGCGGAGAGCCTACAATGAGCAGTTCTTC. Translation gives CASSSERRAYNEQFF.

This clonotype was counted at least ten times. The CDR3 bases are TGTGCCAGCAGCTTAGAAGGGTCCGCCGCCTACGAGCAGTACTTC. Translated: CASSLEGSAAYEQYF. The chain links TRBV7-2 to TRBJ2-7; D unclear. The germline V gene has CDR1 SGHTA and CDR2 FQGNSA. Deletions cut 1 base from V and 2 bases from J, with 12 bases between. The CDR3 has 15 amino acids.

Within the sample, this clonotype is medium-sized (0.01 to 0.1%). This chain joins TRBV7-2 and TRBJ1-5; the D is unclear. V gave up 6 bases and J gave up 0 bases, with 3 bases separating them. The CDR3 is 12 residues long. Germline V gene data show CDR1 as SGHTA and CDR2 as FQGNSA. CDR3 DNA sequence: TGTGCCAGCAGTTTTAGCAATCAGCCCCAGCATTTT. This sequence encodes CASSFSNQPQHF.

This clonotype was found many times. The CDR3 DNA follows: TGTGCCACAACCCCCGAGGGTAGCTCCTACGAGCAGTACTTC. Translating gives CATTPEGSSYEQYF. The gene calls are TRBV10-3 and TRBJ2-7, with D possibly being TRBD2 (5 bases). With 10 bases removed from V and 0 bases from J, the gap between germline ends came to 16 bases. Per the germline V gene, CDR1 is ENHRY and CDR2 is SYGVKD. The CDR3 covers 14 residues.

At least ten counts were recorded for this clonotype. V and J are TRBV7-9 and TRBJ2-1, with 7 nucleotides matching TRBD2. The CDR3 covers 14 residues. V dropped 1 base and J dropped 7; count of bases not matched to a gene: 4. Germline V CDR1 and CDR2: SEHNR, FQNEAQ (reference sequence). The CDR3 DNA follows: TGTGCCAGCAGCTTAGAGGGGACTATAAATGAGCAGTTCTTC. It specifies CASSLEGTINEQFF.

The sample holds many counts of this clonotype. The gene calls are TRBV24-1 and TRBJ1-2; D unresolved. Deletions cut 3 bases from V and 3 bases from J, with 4 bases between. There are 12 residues in the CDR3. Germline lookup yields CDR1 KGHDR and CDR2 SFDVKD. DNA for the CDR3: TGTGCCACCAGTGATGCTCACTATGGCTACACCTTC. Translated: CATSDAHYGYTF.

This clonotype was recorded many times. This rearrangement joins TRBV7-2 to TRBJ2-3; 7 bases are a match to TRBD2. Losses at the gene ends were 6 bases for V and 3 bases for J; bases not matched to a gene: 6. The CDR3 loop spans 14 amino acids. CDR1 and CDR2 from the germline V gene are SGHTA and FQGNSA. The CDR3 spells CASRGGVRTDTQYF. The CDR3 DNA follows: TGTGCCAGCAGGGGGGGGGTCAGGACAGATACGCAGTATTTT.